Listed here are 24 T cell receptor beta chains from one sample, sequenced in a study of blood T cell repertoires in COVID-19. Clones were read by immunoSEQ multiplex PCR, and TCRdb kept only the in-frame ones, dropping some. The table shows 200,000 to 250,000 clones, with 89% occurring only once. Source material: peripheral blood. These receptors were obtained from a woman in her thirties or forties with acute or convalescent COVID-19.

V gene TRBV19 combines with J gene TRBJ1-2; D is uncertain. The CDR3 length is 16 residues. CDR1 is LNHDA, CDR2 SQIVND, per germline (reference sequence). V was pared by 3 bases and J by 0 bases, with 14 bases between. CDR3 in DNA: TGTGCCAGTAGTATTGAGGAGGGATTGGCTAACTATGGCTACACCTTC. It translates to CASSIEEGLANYGYTF.

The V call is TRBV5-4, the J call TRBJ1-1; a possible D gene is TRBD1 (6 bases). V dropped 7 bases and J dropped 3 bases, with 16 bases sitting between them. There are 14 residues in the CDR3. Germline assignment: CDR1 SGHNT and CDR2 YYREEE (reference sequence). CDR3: CASSVLRGDTEAFF. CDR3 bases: TGTGCCAGCTCCGTCCTCAGGGGAGACACTGAAGCTTTCTTT.

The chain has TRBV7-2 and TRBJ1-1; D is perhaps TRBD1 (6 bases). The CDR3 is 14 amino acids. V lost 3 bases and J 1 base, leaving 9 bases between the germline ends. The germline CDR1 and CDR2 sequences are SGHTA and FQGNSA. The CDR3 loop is CASSLAGANTEAFF. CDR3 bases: TGTGCCAGCAGCTTGGCAGGGGCGAACACTGAAGCTTTCTTT. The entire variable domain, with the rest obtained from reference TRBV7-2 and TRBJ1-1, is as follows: GAGVSQSPSNKVTEKGKDVELRCDPISGHTALYWYRQSLGQGLEFLIYFQGNSAPDKSGLPSDRFSAERTGGSVSTLTIQRTQQEDSAVYLCASSLAGANTEAFFGQGTRLTVV.

CDR3 in amino acids: CATSEADRLGYGYTF. In DNA form, the CDR3 reads TGTGCCACCAGCGAGGCGGACAGGTTAGGCTATGGCTACACCTTC. The gene calls are TRBV15 and TRBJ1-2; 7 nucleotides match TRBD1. CDR3 length equals 15 residues. The germline V gene has CDR1 LNHNV and CDR2 YYDKDF (reference sequence). V was clipped by 5 bases and J by 4 bases; unmatched bases: 10.

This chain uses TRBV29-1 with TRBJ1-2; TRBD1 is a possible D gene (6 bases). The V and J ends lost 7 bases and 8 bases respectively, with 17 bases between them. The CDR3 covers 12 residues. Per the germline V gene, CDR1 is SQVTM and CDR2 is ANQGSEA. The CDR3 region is CSGGNREEGYTF. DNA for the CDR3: TGCAGCGGTGGAAACAGGGAAGAGGGCTACACCTTC.

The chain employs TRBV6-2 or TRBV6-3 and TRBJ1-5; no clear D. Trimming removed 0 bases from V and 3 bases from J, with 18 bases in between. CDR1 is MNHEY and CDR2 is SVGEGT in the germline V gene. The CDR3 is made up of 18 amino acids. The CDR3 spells CASSYSKERGGFNQPQHF. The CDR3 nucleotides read TGTGCCAGCAGTTACTCGAAAGAGAGAGGCGGATTCAATCAGCCCCAGCATTTT.

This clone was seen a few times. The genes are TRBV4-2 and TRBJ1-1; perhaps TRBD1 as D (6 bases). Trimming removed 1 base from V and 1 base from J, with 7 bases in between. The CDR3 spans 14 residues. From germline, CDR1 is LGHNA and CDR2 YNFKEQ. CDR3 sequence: CASSQVGGNTEAFF. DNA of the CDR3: TGTGCCAGCAGCCAAGTAGGGGGGAACACTGAAGCTTTCTTT.

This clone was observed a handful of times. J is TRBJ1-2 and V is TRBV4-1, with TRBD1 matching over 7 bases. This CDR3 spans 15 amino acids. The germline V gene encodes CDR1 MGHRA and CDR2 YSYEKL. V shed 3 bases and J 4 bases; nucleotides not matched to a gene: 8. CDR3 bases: TGCGCCAGCAGCCAGGGGACAGATTCCTTCTATGGCTACACCTTC. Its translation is CASSQGTDSFYGYTF.

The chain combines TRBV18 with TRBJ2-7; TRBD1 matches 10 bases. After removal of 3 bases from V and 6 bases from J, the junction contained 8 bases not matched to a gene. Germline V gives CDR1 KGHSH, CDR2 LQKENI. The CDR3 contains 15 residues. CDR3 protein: CASSPGTGDFGEQYV. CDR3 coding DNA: TGTGCCAGCTCACCGGGGACAGGGGATTTCGGCGAGCAGTACGTC.

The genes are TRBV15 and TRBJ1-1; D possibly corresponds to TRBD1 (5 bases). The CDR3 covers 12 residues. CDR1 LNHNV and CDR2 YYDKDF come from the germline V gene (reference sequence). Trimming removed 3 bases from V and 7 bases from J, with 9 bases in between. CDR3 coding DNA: TGTGCCACCAGCAGGGCCGGGGGTGAAGCTTTCTTT. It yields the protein CATSRAGGEAFF.

Here the CDR3 DNA reads TGTGCCTGGAGTGTAGGAAGGCCGGGGAGCTATGGCTACACCTTC. Its translation: CAWSVGRPGSYGYTF. The genes are TRBV30 and TRBJ1-2; no clear D. V was shortened by 0 bases and J by 4 bases, with 15 bases between the two germline ends. In germline, CDR1 is GTSNPN, CDR2 SVGIG (reference sequence). The CDR3 has 15 residues. Supplemented by reference TRBV30 and TRBJ1-2, the full variable domain reads SQTIHQWPATLVQPVGSPLSLECTVEGTSNPNLYWYRQAAGRGLQLLFYSVGIGQISSEVPQNLSASRPQDRQFILSSKKLLLSDSGFYLCAWSVGRPGSYGYTFGSGTRLTVV.

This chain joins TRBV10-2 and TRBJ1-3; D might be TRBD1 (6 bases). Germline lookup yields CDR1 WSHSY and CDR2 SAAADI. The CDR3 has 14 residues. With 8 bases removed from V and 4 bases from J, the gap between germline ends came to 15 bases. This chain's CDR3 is CASADSFFGNTIYF. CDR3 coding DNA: TGCGCCAGCGCGGACAGCTTTTTCGGAAACACCATATATTTT.

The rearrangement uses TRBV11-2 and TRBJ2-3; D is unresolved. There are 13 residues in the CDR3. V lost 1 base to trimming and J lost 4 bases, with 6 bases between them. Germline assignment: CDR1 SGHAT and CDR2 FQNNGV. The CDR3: CASSLVRADTQYF. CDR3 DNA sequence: TGTGCCAGCAGCTTAGTTCGAGCAGATACGCAGTATTTT.

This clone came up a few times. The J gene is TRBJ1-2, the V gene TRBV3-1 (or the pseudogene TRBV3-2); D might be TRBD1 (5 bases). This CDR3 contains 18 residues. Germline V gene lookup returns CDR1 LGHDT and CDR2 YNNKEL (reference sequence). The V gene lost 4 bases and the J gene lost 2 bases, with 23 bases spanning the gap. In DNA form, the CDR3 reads TGTGCCAGCAGCCCCCCTCTAAATGGGGCCCCGAAGAACTATGGCTACACCTTC. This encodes CASSPPLNGAPKNYGYTF.

This CDR3 is CASSRTPGYGETQYF. CDR3 bases: TGTGCCAGCAGCCGAACGCCTGGGTACGGGGAGACCCAGTACTTC. J is TRBJ2-5 and V is TRBV7-9; no firm D call. This CDR3 comprises 15 residues. With 5 bases removed from V and 5 bases from J, the gap between germline ends came to 18 bases. CDR1 is SEHNR and CDR2 is FQNEAQ in the germline V gene (reference sequence).

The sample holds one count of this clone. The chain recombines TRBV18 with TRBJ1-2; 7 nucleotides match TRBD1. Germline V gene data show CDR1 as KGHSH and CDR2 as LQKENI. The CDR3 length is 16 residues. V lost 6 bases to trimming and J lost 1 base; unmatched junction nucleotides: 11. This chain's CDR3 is CASSPGQSLYNYGYTF. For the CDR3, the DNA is TGTGCCAGCTCCCCGGGACAGAGCCTTTATAACTATGGCTACACCTTC.

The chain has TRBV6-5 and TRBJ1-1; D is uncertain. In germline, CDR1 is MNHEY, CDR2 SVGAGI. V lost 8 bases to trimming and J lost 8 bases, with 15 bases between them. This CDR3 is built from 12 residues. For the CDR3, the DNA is TGTGCCAGCGTTACGACCCAGAGGGAAGCTTTCTTT. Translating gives CASVTTQREAFF.

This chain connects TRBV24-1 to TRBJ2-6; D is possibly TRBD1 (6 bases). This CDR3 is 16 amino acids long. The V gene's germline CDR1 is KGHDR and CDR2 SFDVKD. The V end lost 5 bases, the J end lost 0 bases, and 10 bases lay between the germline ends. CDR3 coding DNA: TGTGCCACCAGTGGCGGACAGAGCTCTGGGGCCAACGTCCTGACTTTC. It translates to CATSGGQSSGANVLTF.

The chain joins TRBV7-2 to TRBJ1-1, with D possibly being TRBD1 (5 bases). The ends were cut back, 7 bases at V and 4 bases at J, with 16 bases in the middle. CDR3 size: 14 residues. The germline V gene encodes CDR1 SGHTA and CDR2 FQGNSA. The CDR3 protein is CASNQMQGTTEAFF. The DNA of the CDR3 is TGTGCCAGCAACCAAATGCAGGGAACCACTGAAGCTTTCTTT.

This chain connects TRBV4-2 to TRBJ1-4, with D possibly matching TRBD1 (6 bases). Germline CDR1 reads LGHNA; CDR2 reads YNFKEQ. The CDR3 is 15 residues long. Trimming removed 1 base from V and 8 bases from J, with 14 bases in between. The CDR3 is CASSQGGGGGEKLFF. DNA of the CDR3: TGTGCCAGCAGCCAAGGTGGGGGGGGCGGCGAAAAACTGTTTTTT.

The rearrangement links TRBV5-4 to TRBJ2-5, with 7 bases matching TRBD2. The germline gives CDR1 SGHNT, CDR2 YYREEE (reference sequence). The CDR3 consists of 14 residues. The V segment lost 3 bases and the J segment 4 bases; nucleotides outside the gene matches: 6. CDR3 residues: CASSYFPGGETQYF. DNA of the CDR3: TGTGCCAGCAGCTATTTCCCGGGGGGAGAGACCCAGTACTTC.

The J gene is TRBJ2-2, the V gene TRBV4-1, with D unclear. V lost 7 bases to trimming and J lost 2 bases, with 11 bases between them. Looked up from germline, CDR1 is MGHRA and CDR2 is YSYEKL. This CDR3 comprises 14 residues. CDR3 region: CASNLGPNTGELFF. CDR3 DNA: TGCGCCAGCAACCTTGGGCCAAACACCGGGGAGCTGTTTTTT.

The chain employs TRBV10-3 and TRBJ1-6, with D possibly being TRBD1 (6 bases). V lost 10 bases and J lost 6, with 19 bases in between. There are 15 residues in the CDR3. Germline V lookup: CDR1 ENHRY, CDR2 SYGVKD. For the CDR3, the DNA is TGTGCCACTGGGAGACCGGGACAACCTAATTCACCCCTCCACTTT. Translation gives CATGRPGQPNSPLHF.

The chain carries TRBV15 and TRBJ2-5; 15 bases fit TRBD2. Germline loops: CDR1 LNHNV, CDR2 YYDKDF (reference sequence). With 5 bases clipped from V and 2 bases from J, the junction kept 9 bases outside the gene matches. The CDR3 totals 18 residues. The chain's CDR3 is CATSPRGLAGGAQETQYF. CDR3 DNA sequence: TGTGCCACCAGCCCGCGAGGACTAGCGGGGGGGGCACAAGAGACCCAGTACTTC.